This is a list of T cell receptor beta chains from one sample in a study of cytomegalovirus exposure and HLA in healthy donors. Sequenced by immunoSEQ multiplex PCR; TCRdb stores in-frame clones only, minus some. The sample comprises over 100,000 clones, 81% of which are singletons, and roughly 2.3% rests with the top ten. Source material: PBMCs. These receptors were taken from a woman under 40 in good health and CMV-seronegative. Both conserved end residues are part of each CDR3. A D gene is named only where the DNA matches it firmly. Some rows have no size entry. The others give once, few or many, or a class for an expanded clone.

j_gene: TRBJ2-3
d_gene: TRBD2
v_gene: TRBV4-1
abundance: once
CDR3nt: TGCGCCAGCAGCCAAGAAGCGTCCGGGAGGGGCACAGATACGCAGTATTTT
CDR3aa: CASSQEASGRGTDTQYF

j_gene: TRBJ2-2
d_gene: .
v_gene: TRBV5-1
abundance: .
CDR3nt: TGCGCCAGCAGCTTGAACCTAGCCGAAAACACCGGGGAGCTGTTTTTT
CDR3aa: CASSLNLAENTGELFF

j_gene: TRBJ2-2
d_gene: TRBD2
v_gene: TRBV7-9
abundance: .
CDR3nt: TGTGCCAGCAGCCCAATTAGGACTAGCGGCACCGGGGAGCTGTTTTTT
CDR3aa: CASSPIRTSGTGELFF

j_gene: TRBJ1-2
d_gene: .
v_gene: TRBV4-1
abundance: .
CDR3nt: TGCGCCAGCAGCCAATGGGGGCTTGGCTATGGCTACACCTTC
CDR3aa: CASSQWGLGYGYTF

j_gene: TRBJ1-3
d_gene: .
v_gene: TRBV10-3
abundance: .
CDR3nt: TGTGCCATCAGTGACCGTAACTCTGGAAACACCATATATTTT
CDR3aa: CAISDRNSGNTIYF

j_gene: TRBJ2-2
d_gene: .
v_gene: TRBV6-4
abundance: .
CDR3nt: TGTGCCAGCTGCGACACCAACACCGGGGAGCTGTTTTTT
CDR3aa: CASCDTNTGELFF

j_gene: TRBJ2-1
d_gene: .
v_gene: TRBV7-8
abundance: .
CDR3nt: TGTGCCAGCAGACCAATCGGCTCTGGAGAATACAATGAGCAGTTCTTC
CDR3aa: CASRPIGSGEYNEQFF

j_gene: TRBJ2-7
d_gene: TRBD1
v_gene: TRBV14
abundance: .
CDR3nt: TGTGCCAGCAGCCAGGCGACAGGGAGCTACGAGCAGTACTTC
CDR3aa: CASSQATGSYEQYF

j_gene: TRBJ2-4
d_gene: .
v_gene: TRBV4-1
abundance: .
CDR3nt: TGCGCCAGCAGCCAGAGAACAGGGATAATAGCCAAAAACATTCAGTACTTC
CDR3aa: CASSQRTGIIAKNIQYF

j_gene: TRBJ2-2
d_gene: .
v_gene: TRBV6-1
abundance: .
CDR3nt: TGTGCCAGCGTAATAACTATGAAGTCCGGGGAGCTGTTTTTT
CDR3aa: CASVITMKSGELFF

j_gene: TRBJ2-1
d_gene: TRBD2
v_gene: TRBV7-2
abundance: .
CDR3nt: TGTGCCAGCAGCCCAGCACTAGCGGCCAATGAGCAGTTCTTC
CDR3aa: CASSPALAANEQFF

j_gene: TRBJ2-1
d_gene: .
v_gene: TRBV5-1
abundance: .
CDR3nt: TGCGCCAGCAGCCCGGGTGGCGGACAGATTTACAATGAGCAGTTCTTC
CDR3aa: CASSPGGGQIYNEQFF

j_gene: TRBJ2-2
d_gene: TRBD2
v_gene: TRBV11-3
abundance: .
CDR3nt: TGTGCCAGCAGCTTAGATCGGACTAGCGAGGCGAACACCGGGGAGCTGTTTTTT
CDR3aa: CASSLDRTSEANTGELFF

j_gene: TRBJ2-7
d_gene: TRBD2
v_gene: TRBV5-1
abundance: .
CDR3nt: TGCGCCAGCAGCACAAGCGGGAGGCCAACCTACGAGCAGTACTTC
CDR3aa: CASSTSGRPTYEQYF

j_gene: TRBJ1-3
d_gene: .
v_gene: TRBV7-9
abundance: .
CDR3nt: TGTGCCAGCAGCCTGGGGGACTTTTACTCTGGAAACACCATATATTTT
CDR3aa: CASSLGDFYSGNTIYF

j_gene: TRBJ2-7
d_gene: TRBD2
v_gene: TRBV6-1
abundance: .
CDR3nt: TGTGCCAGCAGGGGAAGGACTAGCGGAGCCTACGAGCAGTACTTC
CDR3aa: CASRGRTSGAYEQYF